The sequence of this T cell receptor (beta chain) was determined in a study of patients and donors after allogeneic stem cell transplantation. The CDR3 consists of 15 residues. Germline V gene lookup returns CDR1 SGHDT and CDR2 YYEEEE. V gave up 6 bases and J gave up 5 bases; unmatched junction bases: 12. TCRdb used MiXCR to reprocess the RT-PCR reads, holding one entry per CDR3 protein. This repertoire shows about 150,000 distinct CDR3 sequences, 24% found once; its top ten account for 25% to 30%. The sample consisted of blood, either unsorted or a sorted T cell fraction (not recorded which). The V gene is TRBV5-6, the J gene TRBJ2-5; 8 positions match TRBD1. The clonotype comes from a human donor who was either an allogeneic HSCT recipient or a stem cell or donor lymphocyte infusion donor (not recorded which). It is not recorded whose cells these are; they may come from a transplant donor. For the CDR3, the DNA is TGTGCCAGCAACCTTTTAGGGACAGGCGGGGAGACCCAGTACTTC. It translates to CASNLLGTGGETQYF.